This passage covers 18 T cell receptor beta chains from one sample sequenced in a study of blood T cells in healthy people across ages. Alongside a J-beta primer mix, a sample-barcoded 5' primer served in a second PCR lasting about 7 to 11 cycles. MiXCR, applied by TCRdb to the 5' RACE reads, yields one record per CDR3 protein. The table has about 590,000 distinct CDR3 sequences, under 30% seen once; the top ten hold 15% to 18%. Sequencing was carried out using blood. The receptor source for this set is a woman aged 80 or older in good health.

This chain connects TRBV10-3 to TRBJ2-3; TRBD1 or TRBD2 may be the D gene (6 bases each). With 4 bases removed from V and 9 bases from J, the gap between germline ends came to 23 bases. There are 16 residues in the CDR3. The germline CDR1 and CDR2 sequences are ENHRY and SYGVKD. The CDR3 spells CAISGGRLSLRGTQYF. CDR3 sequence (DNA): TGTGCCATCAGTGGGGGGCGGCTGTCCCTCCGGGGGACGCAGTATTTT.

Comment on this clonotype: With a much larger clone just one base away, this may be a read error. The chain joins TRBV20-1 to TRBJ1-5, with 11 bases fitting TRBD1. This CDR3 is 15 amino acids long. Germline CDR1 and CDR2: DFQATT and SNEGSKA (reference sequence). CDR3 loop: CSAGQGAGSNQPRHF. DNA of the CDR3: TGCAGTGCAGGACAGGGGGCAGGTAGCAATCAGCCCCGGCATTTT.

Turning to this clonotype: A much more abundant neighbour one base away suggests this may be a read error. This rearrangement joins TRBV4-3 to TRBJ1-2, with D maybe TRBD1 (6 bases). This CDR3 comprises 15 residues. Per the germline V gene, CDR1 is LGHNA and CDR2 is YSLEER. V dropped 1 base and J dropped 12 bases, with 21 bases sitting between them. This CDR3 reads CASSQALNQLGGHTF. The CDR3 DNA sequence: TGCGCCAGCAGCCAAGCATTGAACCAACTTGGGGGCCACACCTTC.

This clonotype was detected only a few times. The chain joins TRBV9 to TRBJ1-1; D not resolved. CDR3 length: 14 amino acids. Germline assignment: CDR1 SGDLS and CDR2 YYNGEE. V lost 2 bases and J lost 1, with 9 bases in between. The CDR3 protein is CASSVGAKNTEAFF. For the CDR3, the DNA is TGTGCCAGCAGCGTCGGTGCTAAGAACACTGAAGCTTTCTTT.

The chain carries TRBV5-5 and TRBJ1-2, with D unclear. Trimming removed 0 bases from V and 2 bases from J, with 14 bases in between. Germline CDR1 and CDR2: SGHKS and YYEKEE (reference sequence). This CDR3 has 16 amino acids. CDR3 residues: CASSLGYVFENYGYTF. CDR3 DNA sequence: TGTGCCAGCAGCTTGGGATACGTTTTCGAAAACTATGGCTACACCTTC.

This clonotype was counted a few times. Given a much more abundant clone one base away, this may be a read error. The chain recombines TRBV9 with TRBJ2-1; 11 nucleotides align to TRBD2. Germline V gene sequence: CDR1 SGDLS, CDR2 YYNGEE. The CDR3 is 14 amino acids. V shed 4 bases and J 6 bases; nucleotides not matched to a gene: 3. The CDR3 DNA follows: TGTGCCAGCAGCATTGGACTAGCGGGCAATGAGCAGTTCTTC. Amino acids: CASSIGLAGNEQFF.

This clonotype was seen only a few times. This sequence joins TRBV6-1 and TRBJ1-1; D is unresolved. The length of the CDR3 is 13 residues. CDR1 is MNHNS, CDR2 SASEGT, per germline. V lost 2 bases, J lost 4 bases, and 8 bases lay in between. CDR3 amino acids: CASSETVTTEAFF. The CDR3 nucleotides read TGTGCCAGCAGTGAAACCGTCACCACTGAAGCTTTCTTT.

The V and J genes are TRBV7-2 and TRBJ2-7, with a possible D match to TRBD1 (6 bases). The CDR3 has 14 residues. Germline V gene sequence: CDR1 SGHTA, CDR2 FQGNSA. The CDR3 DNA follows: TGTGCTAGCAGCAAAGACAGGAGCCGGGACGAGCAGTACGTC. This translates into CASSKDRSRDEQYV.

The sample holds a few counts of this clonotype. This chain connects TRBV28 to TRBJ1-5; D may be TRBD1 (5 bases). The V end lost 1 base, the J end lost 0 bases, and 10 bases lay between the germline ends. The length of the CDR3 is 16 residues. Germline loops: CDR1 MDHEN, CDR2 SYDVKM. The CDR3: CASSLFGGDSNQPQHF. The CDR3 DNA sequence: TGTGCCAGCAGTTTATTTGGGGGGGATAGCAATCAGCCCCAGCATTTT. Full variable domain (missing parts from reference TRBV28 and TRBJ1-5): DVKVTQSSRYLVKRTGEKVFLECVQDMDHENMFWYRQDPGLGLRLIYFSYDVKMKEKGDIPEGYSVSREKKERFSLILESASTNQTSMYLCASSLFGGDSNQPQHFGDGTRLSIL.

This clonotype was counted between two and nine times. Written as DNA, the CDR3 is TGTGCCAGCAGCCTGAGGGGTTTCACCTACAATGAGCAGTTCTTC. This sequence encodes CASSLRGFTYNEQFF. The chain joins TRBV3-1 to TRBJ2-1; the D gene could be TRBD1 or TRBD2 (5 bases each). With 4 bases removed from V and 2 bases from J, the gap between germline ends came to 12 bases. Germline CDR1 and CDR2: LGHDT and YNNKEL (reference sequence). The CDR3 contains 15 residues.

This clonotype came up a few times. The gene calls are TRBV7-2 and TRBJ1-4; 9 bases are a match to TRBD1. Per germline, CDR1 SGHTA and CDR2 FQGNSA. J lost 7 bases, V lost 8 bases, and 8 bases had no gene match. This CDR3 has 14 amino acids. The CDR3 nucleotides are TGTGCCAGCGCCCCGGGACAGGGTTGTGAAAAACTGTTTTTT. Protein: CASAPGQGCEKLFF.

This clonotype has more than one count but fewer than ten. The J gene is TRBJ1-1, the V gene TRBV25-1, with 9 bases that match TRBD1. The CDR3 totals 15 residues. CDR1 MGHDK and CDR2 SYGVNS come from the germline V gene. The V gene end was trimmed by 8 bases and the J gene end by 5 bases; junction bases not matched to a gene: 12. For the CDR3, the DNA is TGTGCCAGCTCCGGGACAGGGCTAGTATCTACTGAAGCTTTCTTT. Encoded protein: CASSGTGLVSTEAFF.

This clonotype was seen repeatedly, ten times or more. The rearrangement uses TRBV20-1 and TRBJ2-6, with 7 bases aligning to TRBD2. Germline CDR1 is DFQATT and CDR2 is SNEGSKA (reference sequence). CDR3 size: 17 residues. V was clipped by 2 bases and J by 0 bases; unmatched bases: 7. This chain's CDR3 is CSARSRGGSSGANVLTF. DNA for the CDR3: TGCAGTGCTAGATCGCGGGGAGGGAGCTCTGGGGCCAACGTCCTGACTTTC.

This clonotype was picked up many times. The chain has TRBV6-5 and TRBJ1-2, with 7 bases that match TRBD1. The CDR3 consists of 14 residues. The trim removed 2 bases at V and 3 bases at J, leaving 3 bases unmatched. Looked up from germline, CDR1 is MNHEY and CDR2 is SVGAGI. The CDR3 region has the DNA TGTGCCAGCAGTTACAAGGGGGCGGACTATGGCTACACCTTC. This translates into CASSYKGADYGYTF.

The sample holds many counts of this clonotype. V is TRBV3-1 and J is TRBJ1-2; 8 bases are a match to TRBD1. In germline, CDR1 is LGHDT, CDR2 YNNKEL (reference sequence). The junction had 4 bases not matched to a gene; V was cut back by 0 bases and J by 7 bases. This CDR3 is 14 amino acids long. The CDR3 DNA follows: TGTGCCAGCAGCCAAGACAGGGGGCAAGCTGGCTACACCTTC. Its protein is CASSQDRGQAGYTF.

V is TRBV7-2 and J is TRBJ2-1, with D possibly TRBD2 on 7 matching bases. The J call is uncertain, as TRBJ2-7 better fits the DNA end. The CDR3 is 17 amino acids. Germline V CDR1 and CDR2: SGHTA, FQGNSA. CDR3 loop: CASSFRGLKGSYNEQYF. The CDR3, as DNA: TGTGCCAGCAGCTTCAGGGGACTAAAGGGCTCCTACAATGAGCAGTACTTC.

This chain connects TRBV10-1 to TRBJ2-7; the D is unclear. TRBJ2-5 matches the DNA end more closely, so the J call is doubtful. Germline CDR1 reads WNHNN; CDR2 reads SYGVQD (reference sequence). The CDR3 is made up of 12 amino acids. CDR3 sequence (DNA): TGCGCCAGCAGTGAGTCTTTGGAGACCCAGTACTTC. Translation: CASSESLETQYF.

This clonotype has ten or more counts. This chain connects TRBV12-3 or TRBV12-4 to TRBJ1-6, with TRBD1 matching 7 bases. This CDR3 is 14 amino acids long. V was clipped by 9 bases and J by 8 bases; unmatched bases: 10. DNA of the CDR3: TGTGCCAGTACTACAGGGGCCCGGGATTCACCCCTCCACTTT. This sequence encodes CASTTGARDSPLHF.